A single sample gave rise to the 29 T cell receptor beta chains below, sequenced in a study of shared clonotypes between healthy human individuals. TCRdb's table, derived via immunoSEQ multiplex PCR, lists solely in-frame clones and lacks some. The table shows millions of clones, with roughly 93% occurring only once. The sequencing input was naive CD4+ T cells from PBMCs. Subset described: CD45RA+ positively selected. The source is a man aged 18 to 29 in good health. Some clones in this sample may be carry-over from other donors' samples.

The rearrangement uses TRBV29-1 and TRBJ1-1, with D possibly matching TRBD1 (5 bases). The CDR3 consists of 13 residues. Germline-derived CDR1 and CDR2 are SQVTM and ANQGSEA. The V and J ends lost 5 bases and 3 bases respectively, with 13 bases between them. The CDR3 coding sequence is TGCAGCGTTATCCCACTAGGGGACACTGAAGCTTTCTTT. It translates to CSVIPLGDTEAFF.

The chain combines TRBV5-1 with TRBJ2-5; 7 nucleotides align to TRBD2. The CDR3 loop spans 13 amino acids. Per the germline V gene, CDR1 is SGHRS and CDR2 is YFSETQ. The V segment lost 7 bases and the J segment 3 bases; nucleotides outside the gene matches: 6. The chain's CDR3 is CASSGGGEETQYF. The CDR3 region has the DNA TGCGCCAGCTCTGGGGGAGGGGAAGAGACCCAGTACTTC.

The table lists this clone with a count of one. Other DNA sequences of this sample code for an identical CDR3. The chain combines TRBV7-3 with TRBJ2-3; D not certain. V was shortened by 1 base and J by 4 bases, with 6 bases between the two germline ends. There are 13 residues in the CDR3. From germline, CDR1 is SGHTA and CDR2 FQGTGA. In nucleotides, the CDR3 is TGTGCCAGCAGCTTAAGCCGGTCAGATACGCAGTATTTT. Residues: CASSLSRSDTQYF.

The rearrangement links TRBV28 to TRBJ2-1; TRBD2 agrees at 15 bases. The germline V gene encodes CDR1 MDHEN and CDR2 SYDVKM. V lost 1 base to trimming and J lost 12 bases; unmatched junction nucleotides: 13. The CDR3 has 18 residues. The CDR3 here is CASSLLPPGLAGGVRQFF. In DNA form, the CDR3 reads TGTGCCAGCAGTTTATTACCCCCCGGACTAGCGGGAGGGGTTAGGCAGTTCTTC.

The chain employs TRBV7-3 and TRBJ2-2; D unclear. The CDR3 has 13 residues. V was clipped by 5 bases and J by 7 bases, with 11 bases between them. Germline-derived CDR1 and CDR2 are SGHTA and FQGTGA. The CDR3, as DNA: TGTGCCAGCAGCCCGACGCTTGTCGGGGAGCTGTTTTTT. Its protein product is CASSPTLVGELFF.

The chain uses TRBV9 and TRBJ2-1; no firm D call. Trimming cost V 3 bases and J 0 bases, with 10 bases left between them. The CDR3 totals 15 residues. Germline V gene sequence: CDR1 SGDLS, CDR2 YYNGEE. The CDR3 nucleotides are TGTGCCAGCAGCGGGCAACAGAGCTCCTACAATGAGCAGTTCTTC. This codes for CASSGQQSSYNEQFF.

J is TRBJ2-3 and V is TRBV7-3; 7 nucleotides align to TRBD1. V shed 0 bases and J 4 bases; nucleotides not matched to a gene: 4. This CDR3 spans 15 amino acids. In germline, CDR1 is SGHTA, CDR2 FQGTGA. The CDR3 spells CASSLTPDRSDTQYF. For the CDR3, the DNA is TGTGCCAGCAGCTTAACCCCGGACAGGTCAGATACGCAGTATTTT.

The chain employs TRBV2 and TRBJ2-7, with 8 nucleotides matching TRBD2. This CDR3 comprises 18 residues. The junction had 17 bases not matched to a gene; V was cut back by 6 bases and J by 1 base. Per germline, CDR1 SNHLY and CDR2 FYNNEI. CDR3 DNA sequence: TGTGCCAGCAGCTTGGTTCAAGCGGGGGAGGGAAGGTCCTACGAGCAGTACTTC. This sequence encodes CASSLVQAGEGRSYEQYF.

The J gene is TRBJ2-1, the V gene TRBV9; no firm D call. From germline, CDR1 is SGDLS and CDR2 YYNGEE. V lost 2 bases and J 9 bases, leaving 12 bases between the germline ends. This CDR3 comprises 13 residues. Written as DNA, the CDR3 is TGTGCCAGCAGCGTGGACCAGGAAGGTGAGCAGTTCTTC. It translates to CASSVDQEGEQFF.

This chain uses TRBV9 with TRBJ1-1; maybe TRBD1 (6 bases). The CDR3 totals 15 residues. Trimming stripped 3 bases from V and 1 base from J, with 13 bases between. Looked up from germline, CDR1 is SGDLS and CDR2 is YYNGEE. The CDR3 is CASSAITGKNTEAFF. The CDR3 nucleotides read TGTGCCAGCAGCGCCATAACAGGGAAGAACACTGAAGCTTTCTTT.

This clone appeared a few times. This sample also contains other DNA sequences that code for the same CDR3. The DNA of the CDR3 is TGCAGCGTTGGACAGTTTAATCAGCCCCAGCATTTT. Translated: CSVGQFNQPQHF. This chain uses TRBV29-1 with TRBJ1-5; D is perhaps TRBD1 (5 bases). V lost 4 bases to trimming and J lost 4 bases, with 8 bases between them. Germline V gene lookup returns CDR1 SQVTM and CDR2 ANQGSEA. There are 12 residues in the CDR3. Together with reference TRBV29-1 and TRBJ1-5, the CDR3 gives the full variable domain: SAVISQKPSRDICQRGTSLTIQCQVDSQVTMMFWYRQQPGQSLTLIATANQGSEATYESGFVIDKFPISRPNLTFSTLTVSNMSPEDSSIYLCSVGQFNQPQHFGDGTRLSIL.

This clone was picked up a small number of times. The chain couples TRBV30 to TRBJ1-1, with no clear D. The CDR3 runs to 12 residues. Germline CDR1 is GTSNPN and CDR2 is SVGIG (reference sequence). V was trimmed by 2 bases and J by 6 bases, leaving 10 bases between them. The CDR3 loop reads CAWSPPKAEAFF. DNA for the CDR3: TGTGCCTGGAGTCCTCCGAAGGCTGAAGCTTTCTTT.

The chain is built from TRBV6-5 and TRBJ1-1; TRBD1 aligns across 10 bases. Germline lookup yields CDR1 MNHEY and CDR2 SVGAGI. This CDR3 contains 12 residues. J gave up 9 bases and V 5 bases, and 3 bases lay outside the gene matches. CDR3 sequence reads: CASSADRGKAFF. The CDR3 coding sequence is TGTGCCAGCAGTGCGGACAGGGGGAAAGCTTTCTTT.

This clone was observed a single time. CDR3 DNA: TGTGCCAGTAGTATGCAAGCAAGCACAGATACGCAGTATTTT. This sequence encodes CASSMQASTDTQYF. The chain combines TRBV19 with TRBJ2-3; D unclear. V lost 3 bases and J lost 0, with 7 bases in between. CDR3 length: 14 residues. Germline V lookup: CDR1 LNHDA, CDR2 SQIVND (reference sequence).

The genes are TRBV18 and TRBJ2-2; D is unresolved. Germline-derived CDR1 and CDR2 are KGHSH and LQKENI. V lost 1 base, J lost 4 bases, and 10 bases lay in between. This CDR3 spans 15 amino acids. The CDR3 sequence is CASSPLMQTTGELFF. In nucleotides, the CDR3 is TGTGCCAGCTCACCACTTATGCAGACCACCGGGGAGCTGTTTTTT.

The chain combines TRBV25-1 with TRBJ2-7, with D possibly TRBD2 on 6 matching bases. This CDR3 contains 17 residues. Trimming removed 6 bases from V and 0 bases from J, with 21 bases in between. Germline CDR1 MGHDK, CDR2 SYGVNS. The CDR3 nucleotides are TGTGCCAGCAGCCCGCCGTGGGGGGACTCGAGCTCCTACGAGCAGTACTTC. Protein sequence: CASSPPWGDSSSYEQYF.

CDR3 amino acids: CASSIGAGTETQYF. CDR3 coding DNA: TGTGCCAGTAGTATAGGGGCAGGGACCGAGACCCAGTACTTC. V usage is TRBV19 and J usage is TRBJ2-5, with D perhaps assigned TRBD1 or TRBD2 (5 bases each). This CDR3 contains 14 residues. V was shortened by 1 base and J by 5 bases, with 11 bases between the two germline ends. Germline lookup yields CDR1 LNHDA and CDR2 SQIVND (reference sequence).

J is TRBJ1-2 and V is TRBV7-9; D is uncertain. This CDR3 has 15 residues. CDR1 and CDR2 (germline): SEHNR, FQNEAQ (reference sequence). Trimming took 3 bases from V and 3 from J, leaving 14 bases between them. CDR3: CASSFEAFTYYGYTF. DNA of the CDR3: TGTGCCAGCAGCTTTGAAGCTTTCACCTACTATGGCTACACCTTC.

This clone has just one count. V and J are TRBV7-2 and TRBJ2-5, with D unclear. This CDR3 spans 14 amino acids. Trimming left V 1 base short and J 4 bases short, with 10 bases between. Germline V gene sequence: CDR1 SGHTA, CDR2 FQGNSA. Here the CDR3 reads CASSLVRLSETQYF. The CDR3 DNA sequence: TGTGCCAGCAGCTTAGTTCGGCTTTCAGAGACCCAGTACTTC.

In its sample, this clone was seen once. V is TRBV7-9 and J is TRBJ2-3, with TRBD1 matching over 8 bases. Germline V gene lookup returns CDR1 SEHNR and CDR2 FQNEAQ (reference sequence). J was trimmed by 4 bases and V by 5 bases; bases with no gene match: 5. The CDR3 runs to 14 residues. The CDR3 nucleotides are TGTGCCAGCAGCGACAGGGGTGGCTCAGATACGCAGTATTTT. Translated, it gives CASSDRGGSDTQYF.

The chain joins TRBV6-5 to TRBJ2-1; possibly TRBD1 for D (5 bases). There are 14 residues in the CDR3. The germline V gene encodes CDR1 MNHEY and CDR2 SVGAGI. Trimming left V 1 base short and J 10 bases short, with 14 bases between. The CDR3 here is CASSYFGRTREQFF. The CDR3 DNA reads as TGTGCCAGCAGTTACTTCGGGCGGACACGAGAGCAGTTCTTC.

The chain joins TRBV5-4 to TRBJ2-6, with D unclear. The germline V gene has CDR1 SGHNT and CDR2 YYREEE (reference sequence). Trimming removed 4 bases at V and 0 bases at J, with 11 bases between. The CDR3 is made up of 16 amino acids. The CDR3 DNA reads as TGTGCCAGCAGCGGAAAGGTTGGCTCTGGGGCCAACGTCCTGACTTTC. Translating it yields CASSGKVGSGANVLTF.

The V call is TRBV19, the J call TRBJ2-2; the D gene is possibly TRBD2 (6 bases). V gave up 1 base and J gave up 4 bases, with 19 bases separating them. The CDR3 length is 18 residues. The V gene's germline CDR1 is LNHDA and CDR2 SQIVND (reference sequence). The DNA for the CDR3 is TGTGCCAGTAGTATAGCGGGAGCCTGGGGGTTCTCCACCGGGGAGCTGTTTTTT. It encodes CASSIAGAWGFSTGELFF.

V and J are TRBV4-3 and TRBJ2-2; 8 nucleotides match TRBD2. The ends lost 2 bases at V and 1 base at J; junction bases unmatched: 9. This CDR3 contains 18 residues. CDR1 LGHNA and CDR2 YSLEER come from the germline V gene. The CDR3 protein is CASSQRFWREENTGELFF. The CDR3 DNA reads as TGCGCCAGCAGCCAACGTTTCTGGCGGGAGGAGAACACCGGGGAGCTGTTTTTT.

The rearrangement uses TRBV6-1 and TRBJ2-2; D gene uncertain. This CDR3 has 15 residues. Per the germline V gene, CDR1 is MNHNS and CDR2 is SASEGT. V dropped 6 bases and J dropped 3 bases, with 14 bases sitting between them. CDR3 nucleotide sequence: TGTGCCAGCAGGTGGTTTGGAACGGACACCGGGGAGCTGTTTTTT. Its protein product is CASRWFGTDTGELFF.

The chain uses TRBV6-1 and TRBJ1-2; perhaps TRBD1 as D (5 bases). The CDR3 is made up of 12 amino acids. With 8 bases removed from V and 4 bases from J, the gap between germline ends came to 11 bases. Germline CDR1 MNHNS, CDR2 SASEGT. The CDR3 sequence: CASSQGTYGYTF. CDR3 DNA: TGTGCCAGCTCCCAGGGAACCTATGGCTACACCTTC.

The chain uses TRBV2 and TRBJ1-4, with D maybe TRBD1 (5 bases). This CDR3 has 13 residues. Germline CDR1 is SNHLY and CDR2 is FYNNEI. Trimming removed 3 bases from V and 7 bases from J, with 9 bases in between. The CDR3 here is CASSDGGSEKLFF. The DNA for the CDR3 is TGTGCCAGCAGTGACGGGGGTAGTGAAAAACTGTTTTTT. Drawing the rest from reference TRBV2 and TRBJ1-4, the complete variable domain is EPEVTQTPSHQVTQMGQEVILRCVPISNHLYFYWYRQILGQKVEFLVSFYNNEISEKSEIFDDQFSVERPDGSNFTLKIRSTKLEDSAMYFCASSDGGSEKLFFGSGTQLSVL.

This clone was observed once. CDR3 sequence: CASSLPFGRGNTNEQYF. As DNA, the CDR3 is TGTGCCAGCAGTCTTCCTTTTGGTCGGGGTAATACCAACGAGCAGTACTTC. The V gene is TRBV28, the J gene TRBJ2-7, with D possibly matching TRBD2 (5 bases). This CDR3 has 17 residues. CDR1 is MDHEN and CDR2 is SYDVKM in the germline V gene. Trimming removed 5 bases from V and 5 bases from J, with 25 bases in between.

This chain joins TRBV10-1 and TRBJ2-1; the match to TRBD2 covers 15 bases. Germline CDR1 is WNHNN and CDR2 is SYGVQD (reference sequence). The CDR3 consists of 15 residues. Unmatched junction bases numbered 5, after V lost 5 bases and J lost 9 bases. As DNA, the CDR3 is TGCGCCAGCAGTCGGACTAGCGGGAGGGCGGGTGAGCAGTTCTTC. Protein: CASSRTSGRAGEQFF.